The 21 T cell receptor beta chains presented below share a single source sample, sequenced in a study of CD8+ T cells in alopecia areata. After isolation, RNA underwent reverse transcription to generate cDNA as the sequencing template. Libraries were prepared by immunoSEQ multiplex PCR; TCRdb keeps only in-frame clonotypes and omits some of them. The repertoire holds over 100,000 clones, with about 46% as singletons. The sample in question was CD8+ T cells sorted from blood, obtained at week 0. These receptor sequences come from a human donor with alopecia areata.

This clone turned up a few times. CDR3 DNA sequence: TGTGCCAGCAGACTTCCGACTAGCGGGAGTAGCACAGATACGCAGTATTTT. Translation gives CASRLPTSGSSTDTQYF. The chain uses TRBV2 and TRBJ2-3; 12 nucleotides match TRBD2. Germline CDR1 SNHLY, CDR2 FYNNEI. Losses at the gene ends were 6 bases for V and 0 bases for J; bases not matched to a gene: 7. The CDR3 has 17 residues.

The rearrangement joins TRBV9 to TRBJ2-7; D is uncertain. There are 13 residues in the CDR3. Germline V CDR1 and CDR2: SGDLS, YYNGEE. V was trimmed by 0 bases and J by 5 bases, leaving 9 bases between them. This chain's CDR3 is CASSVGSGDEQYF. CDR3 nucleotides: TGTGCCAGCAGCGTAGGGAGTGGGGACGAGCAGTACTTC.

There are a few counts of this clone. This sample includes further DNA sequences coding for the same CDR3. The gene calls are TRBV11-2 and TRBJ1-2; D may be TRBD1 (5 bases). V lost 1 base and J lost 3, with 6 bases in between. The CDR3 has 13 amino acids. Germline V CDR1 and CDR2: SGHAT, FQNNGV. CDR3 coding DNA: TGTGCCAGCAGCTTAGTAGGGGACTATGGCTACACCTTC. Its translation: CASSLVGDYGYTF. Together with reference TRBV11-2 and TRBJ1-2, the CDR3 gives the full variable domain: EAGVAQSPRYKIIEKRQSVAFWCNPISGHATLYWYQQILGQGPKLLIQFQNNGVVDDSQLPKDRFSAERLKGVDSTLKIQPAKLEDSAVYLCASSLVGDYGYTFGSGTRLTVV.

Of note for this clone: One base away lies a much larger clone, so this may be a sequencing read error. This sequence joins TRBV6-6 and TRBJ2-3; 10 nucleotides line up with TRBD2. V dropped 5 bases and J dropped 2; count of bases not matched to a gene: 1. There are 14 residues in the CDR3. Per germline, CDR1 MNHNY and CDR2 SVGAGI (reference sequence). The CDR3 DNA reads TGTGCCAGCAGTAGCGGGGGGGCCACAGATACGCAGTATTTT. The encoded protein is CASSSGGATDTQYF.

This clone was found a few times. The CDR3 sequence is CASSNRGSSPLHF. CDR3 nucleotide sequence: TGTGCCAGCAGCAACAGGGGGAGCTCACCCCTCCACTTT. This chain uses TRBV27 with TRBJ1-6, with TRBD1 matching 8 bases. This CDR3 is built from 13 residues. Germline values: CDR1 MNHEY, CDR2 SMNVEV (reference sequence). The V segment lost 6 bases and the J segment 10 bases; nucleotides outside the gene matches: 5.

V and J are TRBV7-9 and TRBJ2-5, with 10 positions matching TRBD2. This CDR3 contains 16 residues. Germline CDR1 is SEHNR and CDR2 is FQNEAQ (reference sequence). V lost 3 bases and J lost 1; bases outside the gene matches: 5. CDR3 in DNA: TGTGCCAGCAGCTTCCAGCGGGGGGGCGTCCAAGAGACCCAGTACTTC. Residues: CASSFQRGGVQETQYF.

V gene TRBV5-4 combines with J gene TRBJ2-7; the match to TRBD1 covers 9 bases. V lost 2 bases to trimming and J lost 4 bases; unmatched junction nucleotides: 4. The germline CDR1 and CDR2 sequences are SGHNT and YYREEE (reference sequence). The CDR3 length is 14 residues. The CDR3 DNA is TGTGCCAGCAGCTTCAGGACAGGGGCGTACGAGCAGTACTTC. Translating it yields CASSFRTGAYEQYF.

In this sample, this clone turned up once. The V and J genes are TRBV30 and TRBJ1-1; 7 bases map to TRBD1. CDR3 length equals 12 residues. Germline values: CDR1 GTSNPN, CDR2 SVGIG (reference sequence). V lost 5 bases to trimming and J lost 7 bases; unmatched junction nucleotides: 7. CDR3 DNA sequence: TGTGCCTGGGGACTGACAGGGCATGAAGCTTTCTTT. Its protein is CAWGLTGHEAFF.

This rearrangement joins TRBV6-5 to TRBJ1-1, with D possibly matching TRBD1 (6 bases). V shed 8 bases and J shed 1 base, with 14 bases lying between them. Looked up from germline, CDR1 is MNHEY and CDR2 is SVGAGI. The CDR3 totals 14 residues. CDR3 DNA sequence: TGTGCCAGCTCCAAGGGGGTCCAGAACACTGAAGCTTTCTTT. Its protein product is CASSKGVQNTEAFF.

This clone was counted only a few times. The chain has TRBV11-2 and TRBJ2-2; D is unclear. Trimming shortened V by 7 bases and J by 8 bases, and 11 bases separated the two germline ends. This CDR3 comprises 12 residues. Germline CDR1 SGHAT, CDR2 FQNNGV. The CDR3 region is CASIKSAGELFF. CDR3 bases: TGTGCCAGCATTAAGTCTGCGGGGGAGCTGTTTTTT.

The genes are TRBV27 and TRBJ2-5; D assignment may be TRBD1 or TRBD2 (5 bases each). Germline V gene data show CDR1 as MNHEY and CDR2 as SMNVEV (reference sequence). V lost 7 bases and J 5 bases, leaving 8 bases between the germline ends. There are 11 residues in the CDR3. The CDR3 protein is CASTWGETQYF. The CDR3, as DNA: TGTGCCAGCACCTGGGGGGAGACCCAGTACTTC.

This clone was recorded at least ten times. The CDR3 loop is CASSSPEDRGRGLFF. The CDR3 DNA follows: TGTGCCAGCAGTTCGCCTGAGGACAGGGGACGGGGACTGTTTTTT. The chain combines TRBV25-1 with TRBJ1-4, with 9 bases identical to TRBD1. Trimming removed 5 bases from V and 13 bases from J; junction bases left unmatched: 14. The germline gives CDR1 MGHDK, CDR2 SYGVNS. The CDR3 covers 15 residues.

This chain links TRBV9 with TRBJ2-6, with a possible D match to TRBD1 (5 bases). V was cut by 0 bases and J by 4 bases, with 17 bases left in between. The germline gives CDR1 SGDLS, CDR2 YYNGEE. This CDR3 contains 18 residues. The CDR3 coding sequence is TGTGCCAGCAGCGTAGTGGCAGGGATCATCGCCGGGGCCAACGTCCTGACTTTC. Protein: CASSVVAGIIAGANVLTF.

The rearrangement links TRBV7-9 to TRBJ2-3; 10 bases are shared with TRBD2. This CDR3 has 17 residues. Unmatched junction bases numbered 10, after V lost 7 bases and J lost 0 bases. CDR1 is SEHNR, CDR2 FQNEAQ, per germline (reference sequence). For the CDR3, the DNA is TGTGCCAGCACCATCCTACTAGCGGGGACTAGCACAGATACGCAGTATTTT. This sequence encodes CASTILLAGTSTDTQYF.

The V and J genes are TRBV29-1 and TRBJ2-7, with D tentatively TRBD2 (5 bases). The CDR3 runs 12 residues. V lost 4 bases and J lost 0, with 7 bases in between. Germline V gene data show CDR1 as SQVTM and CDR2 as ANQGSEA. The CDR3 here is CSVAGSSYEQYF. The CDR3 nucleotides are TGCAGCGTTGCGGGGAGCTCCTACGAGCAGTACTTC.

This clone appeared once. The chain links TRBV9 to TRBJ2-7, with unresolved D. CDR1 SGDLS and CDR2 YYNGEE come from the germline V gene. This CDR3 has 15 residues. The V end lost 0 bases, the J end lost 1 base, and 11 bases lay between the germline ends. The CDR3 reads CASSVGAEISYEQYF. In DNA form, the CDR3 reads TGTGCCAGCAGCGTAGGGGCAGAGATATCCTACGAGCAGTACTTC.

This chain connects TRBV15 to TRBJ1-5; D is unresolved. Germline assignment: CDR1 LNHNV and CDR2 YYDKDF (reference sequence). The CDR3 loop spans 16 amino acids. V lost 1 base and J 3 bases, leaving 13 bases between the germline ends. The CDR3 reads CATSRGVLGHNQPQHF. DNA of the CDR3: TGTGCCACCAGCAGAGGGGTCCTAGGTCACAATCAGCCCCAGCATTTT.

The J gene is TRBJ1-2, the V gene TRBV9, with TRBD1 matching 8 bases. V dropped 4 bases and J dropped 8; count of bases not matched to a gene: 7. This CDR3 is built from 13 residues. From germline, CDR1 is SGDLS and CDR2 YYNGEE. The CDR3, as DNA: TGTGCCAGCAGCCTCTCCGACAGGGGCGGCTACACCTTC. Protein product: CASSLSDRGGYTF.

The J gene is TRBJ1-1, the V gene TRBV29-1, with D maybe TRBD1 (5 bases). Germline V gene data show CDR1 as SQVTM and CDR2 as ANQGSEA. The CDR3 extends over 15 amino acids. V lost 2 bases and J 1 base, leaving 14 bases between the germline ends. Here the CDR3 DNA reads TGCAGCGTTGAAAGGGGTGACCAGGCGAACACTGAAGCTTTCTTT. Amino acid sequence: CSVERGDQANTEAFF.

The chain carries TRBV30 and TRBJ2-1, with 15 bases fitting TRBD2. The V gene end was trimmed by 8 bases and the J gene end by 7 bases; junction bases not matched to a gene: 6. The germline V gene has CDR1 GTSNPN and CDR2 SVGIG (reference sequence). This CDR3 is built from 14 residues. The CDR3 here is CAGPGTSGGNEQFF. The CDR3, as DNA: TGTGCCGGACCCGGGACTAGCGGGGGGAATGAGCAGTTCTTC.

This chain connects TRBV5-6 to TRBJ2-7, with no clear D. In germline, CDR1 is SGHDT, CDR2 YYEEEE. Between the trimmed V and J ends, which lost 5 bases and 3 bases, there was a span of 9 bases. CDR3 length equals 12 residues. CDR3 in DNA: TGTGCCAGCAGTTCAAGGAGCTACGAGCAGTACTTC. As protein: CASSSRSYEQYF.